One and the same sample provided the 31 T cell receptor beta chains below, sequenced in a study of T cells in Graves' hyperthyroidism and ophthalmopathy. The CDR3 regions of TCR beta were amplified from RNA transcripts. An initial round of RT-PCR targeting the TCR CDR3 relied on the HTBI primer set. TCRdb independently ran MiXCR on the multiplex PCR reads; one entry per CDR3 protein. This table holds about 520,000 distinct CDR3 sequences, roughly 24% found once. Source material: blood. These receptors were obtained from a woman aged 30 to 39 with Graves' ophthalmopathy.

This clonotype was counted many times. DNA of the CDR3: TGTGCCAGCAGTTACCAGACCGGGACAGGGTTCTATGGCTACACCTTC. Protein product: CASSYQTGTGFYGYTF. The chain carries TRBV6-5 and TRBJ1-2; 9 bases agree with TRBD1. V lost 2 bases and J lost 4; bases outside the gene matches: 8. The germline V gene encodes CDR1 MNHEY and CDR2 SVGAGI. The CDR3 is made up of 16 amino acids.

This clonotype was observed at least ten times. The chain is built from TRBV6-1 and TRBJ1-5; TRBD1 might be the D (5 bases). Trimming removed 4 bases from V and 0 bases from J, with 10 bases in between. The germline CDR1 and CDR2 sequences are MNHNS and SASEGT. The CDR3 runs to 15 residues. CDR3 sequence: CASSGGSYSNQPQHF. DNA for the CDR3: TGTGCCAGCAGTGGGGGGAGTTATAGCAATCAGCCCCAGCATTTT.

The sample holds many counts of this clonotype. CDR3 protein: CASTRDSNQPQHF. Written as DNA, the CDR3 is TGTGCCAGCACCCGGGATAGCAATCAGCCCCAGCATTTT. The chain carries TRBV2 and TRBJ1-5; the D is unclear. V was clipped by 7 bases and J by 0 bases, with 7 bases between them. Germline-derived CDR1 and CDR2 are SNHLY and FYNNEI. This CDR3 contains 13 residues. The entire variable domain, with the rest obtained from reference TRBV2 and TRBJ1-5, is as follows: EPEVTQTPSHQVTQMGQEVILRCVPISNHLYFYWYRQILGQKVEFLVSFYNNEISEKSEIFDDQFSVERPDGSNFTLKIRSTKLEDSAMYFCASTRDSNQPQHFGDGTRLSIL.

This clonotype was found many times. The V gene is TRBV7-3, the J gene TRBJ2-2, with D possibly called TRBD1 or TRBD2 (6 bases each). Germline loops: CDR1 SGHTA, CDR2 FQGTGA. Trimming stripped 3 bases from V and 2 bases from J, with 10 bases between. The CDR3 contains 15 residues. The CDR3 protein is CASSLGGSNTGELFF. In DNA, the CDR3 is TGTGCCAGCAGCTTGGGGGGCTCAAACACCGGGGAGCTGTTTTTT.

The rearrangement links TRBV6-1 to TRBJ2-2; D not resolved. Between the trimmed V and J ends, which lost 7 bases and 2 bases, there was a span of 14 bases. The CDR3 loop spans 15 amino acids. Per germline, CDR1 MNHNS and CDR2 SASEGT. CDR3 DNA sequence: TGTGCCAGCACCAACGGGTGGTTCAACACCGGGGAGCTGTTTTTT. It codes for CASTNGWFNTGELFF.

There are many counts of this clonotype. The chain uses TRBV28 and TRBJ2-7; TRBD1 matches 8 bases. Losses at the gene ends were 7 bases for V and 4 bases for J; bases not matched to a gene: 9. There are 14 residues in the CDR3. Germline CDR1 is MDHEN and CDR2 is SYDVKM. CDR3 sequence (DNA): TGTGCCAGCACCCTCCCGGGACAGGAATACGAGCAGTACTTC. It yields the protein CASTLPGQEYEQYF.

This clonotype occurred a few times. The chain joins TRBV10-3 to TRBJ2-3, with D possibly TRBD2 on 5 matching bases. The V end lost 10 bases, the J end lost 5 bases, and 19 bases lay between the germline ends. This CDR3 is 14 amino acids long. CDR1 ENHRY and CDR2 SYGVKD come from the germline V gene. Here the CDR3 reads CATGLEVGGDTQYF. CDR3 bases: TGTGCCACAGGATTAGAAGTCGGAGGAGATACGCAGTATTTT.

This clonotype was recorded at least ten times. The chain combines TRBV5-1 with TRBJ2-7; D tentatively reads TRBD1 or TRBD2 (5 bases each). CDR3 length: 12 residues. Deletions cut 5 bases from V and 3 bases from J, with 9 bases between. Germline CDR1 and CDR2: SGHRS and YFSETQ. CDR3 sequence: CASREDNYEQYF. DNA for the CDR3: TGCGCCAGCAGGGAGGACAACTACGAGCAGTACTTC. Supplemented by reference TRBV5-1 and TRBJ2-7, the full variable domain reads KAGVTQTPRYLIKTRGQQVTLSCSPISGHRSVSWYQQTPGQGLQFLFEYFSETQRNKGNFPGRFSGRQFSNSRSEMNVSTLELGDSALYLCASREDNYEQYFGPGTRLTVT.

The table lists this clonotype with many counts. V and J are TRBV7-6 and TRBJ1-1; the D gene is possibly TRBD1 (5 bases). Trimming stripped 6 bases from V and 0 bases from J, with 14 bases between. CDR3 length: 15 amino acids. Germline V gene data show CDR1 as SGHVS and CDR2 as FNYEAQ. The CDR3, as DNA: TGTGCCAGCAGTCAGACAGTTATTATGAACACTGAAGCTTTCTTT. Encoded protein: CASSQTVIMNTEAFF.

The CDR3 coding sequence is TGTGCCAGCAGCCGAGCATCAAACTCCTATAATTCACCCCTCCACTTT. As protein: CASSRASNSYNSPLHF. This chain connects TRBV7-8 to TRBJ1-6; D gene ambiguous. The CDR3 totals 16 residues. Germline CDR1 is SGHVS and CDR2 is FQNEAQ. V was pared by 5 bases and J by 0 bases, with 11 bases between.

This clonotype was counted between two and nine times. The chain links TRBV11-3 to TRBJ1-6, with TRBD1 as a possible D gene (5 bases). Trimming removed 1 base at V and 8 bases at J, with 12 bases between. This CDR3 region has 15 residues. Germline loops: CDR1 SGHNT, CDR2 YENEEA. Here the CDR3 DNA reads TGTGCCAGCAGCTTAGCGGGGGGTGGTTATTCACCCCTCCACTTT. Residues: CASSLAGGGYSPLHF.

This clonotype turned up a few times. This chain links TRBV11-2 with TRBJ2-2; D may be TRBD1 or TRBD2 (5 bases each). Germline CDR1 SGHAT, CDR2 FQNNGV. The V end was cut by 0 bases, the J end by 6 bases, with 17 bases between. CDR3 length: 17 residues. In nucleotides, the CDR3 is TGTGCCAGCAGCTTAGATAGTGGGACGGTTCGTTCCGGGGAGCTGTTTTTT. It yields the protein CASSLDSGTVRSGELFF. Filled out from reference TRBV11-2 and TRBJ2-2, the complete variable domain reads EAGVAQSPRYKIIEKRQSVAFWCNPISGHATLYWYQQILGQGPKLLIQFQNNGVVDDSQLPKDRFSAERLKGVDSTLKIQPAKLEDSAVYLCASSLDSGTVRSGELFFGEGSRLTVL.

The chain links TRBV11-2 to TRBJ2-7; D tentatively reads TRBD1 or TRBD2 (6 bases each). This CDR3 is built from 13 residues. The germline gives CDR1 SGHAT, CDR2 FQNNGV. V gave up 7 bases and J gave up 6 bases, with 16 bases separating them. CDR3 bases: TGTGCCAGCACCAATTTCGGGGGCGGCGAGCAGTACTTC. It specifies CASTNFGGGEQYF.

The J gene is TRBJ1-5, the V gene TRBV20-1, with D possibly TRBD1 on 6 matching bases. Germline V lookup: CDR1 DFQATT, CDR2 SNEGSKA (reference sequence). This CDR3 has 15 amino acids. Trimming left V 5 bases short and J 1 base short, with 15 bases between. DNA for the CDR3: TGCAGTGCTGGGCAAGGGGGTCTCAGCAATCAGCCCCAGCATTTT. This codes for CSAGQGGLSNQPQHF.

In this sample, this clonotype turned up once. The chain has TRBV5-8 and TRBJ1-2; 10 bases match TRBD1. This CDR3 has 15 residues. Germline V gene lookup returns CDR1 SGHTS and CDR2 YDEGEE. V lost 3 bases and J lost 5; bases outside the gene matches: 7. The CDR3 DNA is TGTGCCAGCAGCTCCCGGACAGGGGGAAGATATGGCTACACCTTC. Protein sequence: CASSSRTGGRYGYTF.

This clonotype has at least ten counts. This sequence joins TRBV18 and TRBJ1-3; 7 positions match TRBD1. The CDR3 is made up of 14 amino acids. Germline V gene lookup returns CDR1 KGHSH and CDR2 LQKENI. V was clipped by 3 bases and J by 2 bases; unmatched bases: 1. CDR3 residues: CASSPGQTGNTIYF. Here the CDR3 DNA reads TGTGCCAGCTCACCGGGACAGACTGGAAACACCATATATTTT.

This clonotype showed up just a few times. CDR3 sequence (DNA): TGTGCCAGTAGTATCGGGACAGGGGGCATCGGAGAGACCCAGTACTTC. Translation gives CASSIGTGGIGETQYF. The V and J genes are TRBV19 and TRBJ2-5; TRBD1 aligns across 12 bases. The CDR3 extends over 16 amino acids. Germline V CDR1 and CDR2: LNHDA, SQIVND (reference sequence). The junction had 6 bases not matched to a gene; V was cut back by 3 bases and J by 4 bases.

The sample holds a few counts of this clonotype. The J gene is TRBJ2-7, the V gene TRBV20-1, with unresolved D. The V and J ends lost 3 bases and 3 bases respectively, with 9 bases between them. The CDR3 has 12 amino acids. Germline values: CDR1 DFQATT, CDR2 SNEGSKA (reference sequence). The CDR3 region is CSASRTLYEQYF. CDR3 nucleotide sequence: TGCAGTGCTAGTCGGACGCTCTACGAGCAGTACTTC.

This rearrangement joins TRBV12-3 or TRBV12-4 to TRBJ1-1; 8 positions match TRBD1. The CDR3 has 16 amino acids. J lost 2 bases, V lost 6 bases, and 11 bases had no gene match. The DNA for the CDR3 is TGTGCCAGCAGCGCACCCCACGGACAGGGTAACACTGAAGCTTTCTTT. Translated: CASSAPHGQGNTEAFF.

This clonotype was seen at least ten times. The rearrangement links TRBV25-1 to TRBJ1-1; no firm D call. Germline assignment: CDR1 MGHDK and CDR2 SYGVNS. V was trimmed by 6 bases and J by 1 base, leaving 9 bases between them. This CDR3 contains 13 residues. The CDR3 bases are TGTGCCAGCAGCCCCGGCGCGAACACTGAAGCTTTCTTT. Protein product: CASSPGANTEAFF.

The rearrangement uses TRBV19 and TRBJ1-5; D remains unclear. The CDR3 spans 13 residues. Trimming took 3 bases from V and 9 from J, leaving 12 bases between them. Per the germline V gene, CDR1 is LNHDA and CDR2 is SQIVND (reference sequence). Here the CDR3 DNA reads TGTGCCAGTAGTATCACCCCGCCTCGGCCCCAGCATTTT. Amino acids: CASSITPPRPQHF.

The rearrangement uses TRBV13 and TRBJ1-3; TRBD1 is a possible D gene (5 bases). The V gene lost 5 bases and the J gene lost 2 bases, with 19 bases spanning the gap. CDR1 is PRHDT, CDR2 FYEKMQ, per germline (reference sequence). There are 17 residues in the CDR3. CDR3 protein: CASSQQDDGDAGNTIYF. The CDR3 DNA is TGTGCCAGCAGCCAACAGGACGATGGAGACGCTGGAAACACCATATATTTT.

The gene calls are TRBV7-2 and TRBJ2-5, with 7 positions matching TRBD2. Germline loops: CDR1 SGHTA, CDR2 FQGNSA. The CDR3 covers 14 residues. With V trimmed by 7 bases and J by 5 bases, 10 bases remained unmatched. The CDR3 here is CASTIMAGVETQYF. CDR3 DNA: TGTGCCAGCACCATTATGGCGGGAGTTGAGACCCAGTACTTC.

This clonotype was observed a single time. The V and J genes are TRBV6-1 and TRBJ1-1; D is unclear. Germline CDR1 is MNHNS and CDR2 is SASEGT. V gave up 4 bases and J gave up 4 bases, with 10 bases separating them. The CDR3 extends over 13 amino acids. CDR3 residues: CASSGIVRTEAFF. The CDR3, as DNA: TGTGCCAGCAGTGGAATCGTCCGCACTGAAGCTTTCTTT.

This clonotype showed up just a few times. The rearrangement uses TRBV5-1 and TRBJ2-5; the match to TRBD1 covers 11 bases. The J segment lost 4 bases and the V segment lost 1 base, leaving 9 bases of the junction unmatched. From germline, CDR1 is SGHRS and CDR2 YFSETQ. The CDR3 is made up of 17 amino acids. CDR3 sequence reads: CASSLNSGQGAGETQYF. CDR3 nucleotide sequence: TGCGCCAGCAGCTTGAACTCCGGACAGGGGGCTGGAGAGACCCAGTACTTC.

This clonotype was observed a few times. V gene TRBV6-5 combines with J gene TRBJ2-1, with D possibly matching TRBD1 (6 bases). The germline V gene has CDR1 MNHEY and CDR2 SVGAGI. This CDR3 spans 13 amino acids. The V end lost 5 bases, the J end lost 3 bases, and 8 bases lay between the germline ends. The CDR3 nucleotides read TGTGCCAGCAGTACGGACAGCTACAATGAGCAGTTCTTC. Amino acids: CASSTDSYNEQFF.

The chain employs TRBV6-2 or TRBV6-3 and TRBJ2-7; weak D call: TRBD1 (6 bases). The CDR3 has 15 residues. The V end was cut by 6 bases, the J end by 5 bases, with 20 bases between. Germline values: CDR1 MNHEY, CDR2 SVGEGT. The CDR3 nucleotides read TGTGCCAGCAGCGACGGCAGGGGAAGGCCCGACGAGCAGTACTTC. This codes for CASSDGRGRPDEQYF.

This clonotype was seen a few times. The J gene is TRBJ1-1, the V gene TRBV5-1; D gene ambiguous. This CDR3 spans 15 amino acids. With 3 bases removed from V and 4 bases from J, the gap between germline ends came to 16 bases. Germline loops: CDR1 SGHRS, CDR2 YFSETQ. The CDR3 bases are TGCGCCAGCAGCTACTCAGGAGTGTCGGTCACTGAAGCTTTCTTT. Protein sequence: CASSYSGVSVTEAFF.

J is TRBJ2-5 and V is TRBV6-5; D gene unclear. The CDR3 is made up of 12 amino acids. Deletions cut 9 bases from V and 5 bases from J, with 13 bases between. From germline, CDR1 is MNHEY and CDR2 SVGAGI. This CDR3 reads CASRIGRETQYF. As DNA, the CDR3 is TGTGCCAGTAGGATCGGCCGGGAGACCCAGTACTTC.

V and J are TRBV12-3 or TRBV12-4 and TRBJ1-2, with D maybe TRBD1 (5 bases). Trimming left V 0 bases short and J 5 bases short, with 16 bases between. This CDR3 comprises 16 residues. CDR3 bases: TGTGCCAGCAGTTTAGCCGGCGAAATCAGGGCGTATGGCTACACCTTC. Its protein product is CASSLAGEIRAYGYTF.

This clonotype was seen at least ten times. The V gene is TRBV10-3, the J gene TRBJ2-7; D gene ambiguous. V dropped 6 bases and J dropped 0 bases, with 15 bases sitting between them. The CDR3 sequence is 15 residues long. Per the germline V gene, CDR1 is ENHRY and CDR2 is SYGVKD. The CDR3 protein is CAIRPTSSGSYEQYF. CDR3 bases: TGTGCCATCAGACCGACATCGTCGGGCTCCTACGAGCAGTACTTC.